The present TCR beta chain was sequenced within a study of patients and donors after allogeneic stem cell transplantation. Germline V gene sequence: CDR1 SGHRS, CDR2 YFSETQ. This CDR3 has 15 amino acids. V lost 5 bases to trimming and J lost 2 bases, with 11 bases between them. There are many counts of this clonotype. Each CDR3 protein is one row after TCRdb ran MiXCR on the RT-PCR reads. The data show approximately 430,000 distinct CDR3 sequences, around 15% seen once. The sequence derives from a human donor who was either an allogeneic HSCT recipient or a stem cell or donor lymphocyte infusion donor (not recorded which). It is not recorded whose cells these are; they may come from a transplant donor. The rearrangement links TRBV5-1 to TRBJ1-6; TRBD1 is a possible D gene (5 bases). What was sequenced was blood, either unsorted or a sorted T cell fraction (not recorded which). This chain's CDR3 is CASRKPGPYNSPLHF. CDR3 DNA sequence: TGCGCCAGCAGAAAACCGGGACCCTATAATTCACCCCTCCACTTT. Supplemented by reference TRBV5-1 and TRBJ1-6, the full variable domain reads KAGVTQTPRYLIKTRGQQVTLSCSPISGHRSVSWYQQTPGQGLQFLFEYFSETQRNKGNFPGRFSGRQFSNSRSEMNVSTLELGDSALYLCASRKPGPYNSPLHFGNGTRLTVT.